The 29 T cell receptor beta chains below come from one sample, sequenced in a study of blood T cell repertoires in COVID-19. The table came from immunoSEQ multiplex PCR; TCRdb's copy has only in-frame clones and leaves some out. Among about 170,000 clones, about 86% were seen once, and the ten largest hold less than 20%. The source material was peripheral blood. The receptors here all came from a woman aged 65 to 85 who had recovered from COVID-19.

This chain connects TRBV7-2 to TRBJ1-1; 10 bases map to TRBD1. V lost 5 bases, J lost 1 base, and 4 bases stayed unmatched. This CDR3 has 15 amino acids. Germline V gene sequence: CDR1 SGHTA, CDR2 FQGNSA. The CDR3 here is CASSPRDRGNTEAFF. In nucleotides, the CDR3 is TGTGCCAGCAGCCCCCGGGACAGGGGGAACACTGAAGCTTTCTTT.

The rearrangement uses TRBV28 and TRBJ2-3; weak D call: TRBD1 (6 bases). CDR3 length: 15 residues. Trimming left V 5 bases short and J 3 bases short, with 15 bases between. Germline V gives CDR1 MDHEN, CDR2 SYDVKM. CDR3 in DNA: TGTGCCAGCAGTGCCCCAGGGGTAGGGACAGATACGCAGTATTTT. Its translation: CASSAPGVGTDTQYF.

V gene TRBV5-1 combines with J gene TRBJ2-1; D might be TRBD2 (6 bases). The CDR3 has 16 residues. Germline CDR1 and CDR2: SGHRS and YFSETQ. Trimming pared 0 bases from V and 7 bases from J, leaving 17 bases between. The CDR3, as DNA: TGCGCCAGCAGCTTGGGGGGCGGGGACGAGGGGAATGAGCAGTTCTTC. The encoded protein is CASSLGGGDEGNEQFF. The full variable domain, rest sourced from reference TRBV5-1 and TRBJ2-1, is KAGVTQTPRYLIKTRGQQVTLSCSPISGHRSVSWYQQTPGQGLQFLFEYFSETQRNKGNFPGRFSGRQFSNSRSEMNVSTLELGDSALYLCASSLGGGDEGNEQFFGPGTRLTVL.

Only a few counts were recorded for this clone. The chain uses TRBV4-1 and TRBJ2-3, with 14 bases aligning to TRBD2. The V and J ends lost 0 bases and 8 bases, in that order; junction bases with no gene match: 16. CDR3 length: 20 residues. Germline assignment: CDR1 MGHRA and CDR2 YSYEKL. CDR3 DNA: TGCGCCAGCAGCCAAGATTGGAAATCCGGGACTAGCGGGGGACGGGGTACGCAGTATTTT. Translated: CASSQDWKSGTSGGRGTQYF.

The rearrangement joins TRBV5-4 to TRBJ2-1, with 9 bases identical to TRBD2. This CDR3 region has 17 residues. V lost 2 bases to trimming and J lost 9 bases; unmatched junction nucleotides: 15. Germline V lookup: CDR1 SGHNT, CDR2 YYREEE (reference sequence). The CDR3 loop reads CASSFGAGGLGSGEQFF. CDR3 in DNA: TGTGCCAGCAGCTTTGGCGCGGGAGGGCTTGGTTCCGGTGAGCAGTTCTTC.

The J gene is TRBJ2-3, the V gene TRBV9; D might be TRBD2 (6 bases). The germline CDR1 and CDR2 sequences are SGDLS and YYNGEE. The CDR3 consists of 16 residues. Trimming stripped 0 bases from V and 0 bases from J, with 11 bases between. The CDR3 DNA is TGTGCCAGCAGCGTAGGAGTTAGCGGAAGCACAGATACGCAGTATTTT. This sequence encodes CASSVGVSGSTDTQYF.

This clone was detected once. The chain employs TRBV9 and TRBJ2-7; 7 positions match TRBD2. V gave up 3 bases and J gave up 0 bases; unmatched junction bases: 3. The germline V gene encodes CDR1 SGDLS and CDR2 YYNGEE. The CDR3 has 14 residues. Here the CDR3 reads CASSAGGNSYEQYF. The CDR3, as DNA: TGTGCCAGCAGCGCCGGGGGGAACTCCTACGAGCAGTACTTC.

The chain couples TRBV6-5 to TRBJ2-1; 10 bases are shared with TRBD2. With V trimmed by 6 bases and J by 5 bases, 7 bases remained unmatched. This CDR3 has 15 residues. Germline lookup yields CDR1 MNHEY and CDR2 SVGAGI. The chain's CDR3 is CASRRLAGLNNEQFF. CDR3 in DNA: TGTGCCAGCAGGAGACTAGCGGGCCTTAACAATGAGCAGTTCTTC.

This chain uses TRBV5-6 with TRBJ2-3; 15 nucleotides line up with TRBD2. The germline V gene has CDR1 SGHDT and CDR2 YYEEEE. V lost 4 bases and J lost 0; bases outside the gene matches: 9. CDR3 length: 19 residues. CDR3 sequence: CASSRLGLAGGESTDTQYF. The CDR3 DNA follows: TGTGCCAGCAGCCGACTAGGACTAGCGGGAGGGGAAAGCACAGATACGCAGTATTTT.

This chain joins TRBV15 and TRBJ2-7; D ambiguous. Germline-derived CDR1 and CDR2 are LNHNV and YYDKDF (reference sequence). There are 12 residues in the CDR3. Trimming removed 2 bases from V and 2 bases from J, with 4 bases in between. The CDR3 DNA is TGTGCCACCAGCAGACGGGCCTACGAGCAGTACTTC. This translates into CATSRRAYEQYF.

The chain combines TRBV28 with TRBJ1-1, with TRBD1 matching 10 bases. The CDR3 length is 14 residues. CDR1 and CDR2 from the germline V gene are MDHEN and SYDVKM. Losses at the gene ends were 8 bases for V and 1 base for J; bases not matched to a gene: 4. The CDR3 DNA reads TGTGCCAGCGAAGGGGACAGGGGGAACACTGAAGCTTTCTTT. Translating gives CASEGDRGNTEAFF.

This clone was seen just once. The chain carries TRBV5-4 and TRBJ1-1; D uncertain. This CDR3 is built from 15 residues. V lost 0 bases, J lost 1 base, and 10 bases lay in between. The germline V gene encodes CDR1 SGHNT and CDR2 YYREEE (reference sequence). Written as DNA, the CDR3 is TGTGCCAGCAGCTTGGTTAGGAGGTCGAACACTGAAGCTTTCTTT. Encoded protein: CASSLVRRSNTEAFF.

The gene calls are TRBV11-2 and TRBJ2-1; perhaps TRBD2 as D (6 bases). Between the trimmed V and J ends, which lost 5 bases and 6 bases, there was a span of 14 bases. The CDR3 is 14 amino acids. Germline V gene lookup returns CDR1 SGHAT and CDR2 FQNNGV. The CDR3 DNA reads TGTGCCAGCAGCCCCCGAGCGGGCCCCAATGAGCAGTTCTTC. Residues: CASSPRAGPNEQFF.

The CDR3 sequence: CAGPLGTGFPRLYEQYF. The CDR3 region has the DNA TGTGCCGGCCCCCTTGGGACAGGTTTCCCCAGGCTTTACGAGCAGTACTTC. The chain employs TRBV19 and TRBJ2-7; 8 bases agree with TRBD1. J was trimmed by 4 bases and V by 11 bases; bases with no gene match: 22. CDR1 and CDR2 (germline): LNHDA, SQIVND (reference sequence). The CDR3 runs 17 residues.

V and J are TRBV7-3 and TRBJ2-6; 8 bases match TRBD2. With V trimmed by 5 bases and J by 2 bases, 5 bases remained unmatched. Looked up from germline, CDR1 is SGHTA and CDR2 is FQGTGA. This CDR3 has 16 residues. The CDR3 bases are TGTGCCAGCAGCCCCCCAGCGGGAGCTGGGGCCAACGTCCTGACTTTC. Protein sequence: CASSPPAGAGANVLTF.

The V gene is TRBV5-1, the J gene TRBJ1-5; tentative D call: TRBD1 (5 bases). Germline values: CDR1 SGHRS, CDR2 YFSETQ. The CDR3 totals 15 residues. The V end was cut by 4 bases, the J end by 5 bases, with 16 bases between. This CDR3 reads CASSPGGIGDQPQHF. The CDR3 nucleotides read TGCGCCAGCAGCCCGGGGGGGATTGGGGATCAGCCCCAGCATTTT.

CDR3 protein: CASSLALRGNTEAFF. CDR3 in DNA: TGTGCCAGCAGCTTAGCCCTCCGGGGGAACACTGAAGCTTTCTTT. The chain links TRBV7-9 to TRBJ1-1; D gene ambiguous. The germline V gene has CDR1 SEHNR and CDR2 FQNEAQ (reference sequence). The CDR3 length is 15 residues. Trimming removed 0 bases from V and 1 base from J, with 9 bases in between.

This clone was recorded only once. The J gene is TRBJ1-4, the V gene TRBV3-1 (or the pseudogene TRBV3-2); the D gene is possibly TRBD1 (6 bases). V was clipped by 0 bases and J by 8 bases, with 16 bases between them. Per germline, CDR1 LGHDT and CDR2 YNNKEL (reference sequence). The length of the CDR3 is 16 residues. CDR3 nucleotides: TGTGCCAGCAGCCAAGAGGGGGCTTGGGCGAACGAAAAACTGTTTTTT. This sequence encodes CASSQEGAWANEKLFF.

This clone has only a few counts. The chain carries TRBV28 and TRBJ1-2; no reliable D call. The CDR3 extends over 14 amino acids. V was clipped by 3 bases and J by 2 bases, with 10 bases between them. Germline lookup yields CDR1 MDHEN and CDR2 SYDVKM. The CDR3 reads CASSLSVGNYGYTF. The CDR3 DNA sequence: TGTGCCAGCAGTTTGTCCGTGGGCAACTATGGCTACACCTTC.

The CDR3 DNA reads as TGTGCTAGTGGGACGGACAGCCCCACTGAAGCTTTCTTT. This encodes CASGTDSPTEAFF. The V call is TRBV12-5, the J call TRBJ1-1, with D possibly TRBD1 on 6 matching bases. Between the trimmed V and J ends, which lost 6 bases and 4 bases, there was a span of 12 bases. Germline V gene lookup returns CDR1 LGHNT and CDR2 FRNRAP. The CDR3 has 13 amino acids.

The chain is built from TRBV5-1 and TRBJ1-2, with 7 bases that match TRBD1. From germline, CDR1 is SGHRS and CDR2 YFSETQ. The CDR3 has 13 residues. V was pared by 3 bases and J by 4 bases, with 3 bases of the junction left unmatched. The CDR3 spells CASSWDSSYGYTF. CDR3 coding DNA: TGCGCCAGCAGCTGGGACAGCTCCTATGGCTACACCTTC.

CDR3 in amino acids: CASSPNGSGGDEKLFF. The DNA of the CDR3 is TGTGCCAGTAGTCCGAACGGAAGCGGTGGGGATGAAAAACTGTTTTTT. The rearrangement links TRBV19 to TRBJ1-4; D ambiguous. The CDR3 loop spans 16 amino acids. Germline CDR1 is LNHDA and CDR2 is SQIVND (reference sequence). V was cut by 5 bases and J by 6 bases, with 19 bases left in between.

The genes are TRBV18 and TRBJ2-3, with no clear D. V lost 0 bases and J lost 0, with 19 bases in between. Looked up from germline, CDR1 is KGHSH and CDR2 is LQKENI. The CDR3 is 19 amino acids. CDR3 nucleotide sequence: TGTGCCAGCTCACCACCTGGCTTCAGGCCCACACTTAGCACAGATACGCAGTATTTT. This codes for CASSPPGFRPTLSTDTQYF.

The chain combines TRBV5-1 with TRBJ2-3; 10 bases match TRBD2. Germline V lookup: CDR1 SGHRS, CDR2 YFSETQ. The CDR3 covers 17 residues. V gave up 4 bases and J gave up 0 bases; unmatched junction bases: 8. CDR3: CASSPSGGRSSTDTQYF. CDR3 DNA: TGCGCCAGCAGCCCTAGCGGGGGCCGTTCTAGCACAGATACGCAGTATTTT.

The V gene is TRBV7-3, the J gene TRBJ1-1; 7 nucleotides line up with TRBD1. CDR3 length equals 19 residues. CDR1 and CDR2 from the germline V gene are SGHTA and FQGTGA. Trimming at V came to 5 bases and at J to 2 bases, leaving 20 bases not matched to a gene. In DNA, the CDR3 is TGTGCCAGCAGCCCCCCCCGAAGACCTTGGGGACAGAGAAACACTGAAGCTTTCTTT. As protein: CASSPPRRPWGQRNTEAFF.

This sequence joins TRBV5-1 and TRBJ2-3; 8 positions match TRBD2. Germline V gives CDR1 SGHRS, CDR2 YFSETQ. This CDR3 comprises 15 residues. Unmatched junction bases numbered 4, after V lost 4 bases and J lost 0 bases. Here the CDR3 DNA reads TGCGCCAGCAGCCAGCGGGGGCCTAGCACAGATACGCAGTATTTT. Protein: CASSQRGPSTDTQYF.

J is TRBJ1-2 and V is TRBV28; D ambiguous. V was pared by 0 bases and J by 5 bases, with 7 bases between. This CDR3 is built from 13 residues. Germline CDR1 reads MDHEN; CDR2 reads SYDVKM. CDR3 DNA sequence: TGTGCCAGCAGTTTATGGCAGGATTATGGCTACACCTTC. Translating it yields CASSLWQDYGYTF.

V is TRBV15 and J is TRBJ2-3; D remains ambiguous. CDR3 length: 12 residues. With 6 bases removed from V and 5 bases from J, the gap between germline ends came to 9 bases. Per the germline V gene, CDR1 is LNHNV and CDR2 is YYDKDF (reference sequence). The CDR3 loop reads CATSTTGDTQYF. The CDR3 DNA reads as TGTGCCACCAGTACGACGGGAGATACGCAGTATTTT.

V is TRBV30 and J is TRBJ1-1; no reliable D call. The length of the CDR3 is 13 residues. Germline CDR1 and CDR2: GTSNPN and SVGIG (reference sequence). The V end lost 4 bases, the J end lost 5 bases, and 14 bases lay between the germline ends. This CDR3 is CAWTPGPGTEAFF. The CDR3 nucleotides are TGTGCCTGGACCCCCGGGCCGGGGACTGAAGCTTTCTTT.